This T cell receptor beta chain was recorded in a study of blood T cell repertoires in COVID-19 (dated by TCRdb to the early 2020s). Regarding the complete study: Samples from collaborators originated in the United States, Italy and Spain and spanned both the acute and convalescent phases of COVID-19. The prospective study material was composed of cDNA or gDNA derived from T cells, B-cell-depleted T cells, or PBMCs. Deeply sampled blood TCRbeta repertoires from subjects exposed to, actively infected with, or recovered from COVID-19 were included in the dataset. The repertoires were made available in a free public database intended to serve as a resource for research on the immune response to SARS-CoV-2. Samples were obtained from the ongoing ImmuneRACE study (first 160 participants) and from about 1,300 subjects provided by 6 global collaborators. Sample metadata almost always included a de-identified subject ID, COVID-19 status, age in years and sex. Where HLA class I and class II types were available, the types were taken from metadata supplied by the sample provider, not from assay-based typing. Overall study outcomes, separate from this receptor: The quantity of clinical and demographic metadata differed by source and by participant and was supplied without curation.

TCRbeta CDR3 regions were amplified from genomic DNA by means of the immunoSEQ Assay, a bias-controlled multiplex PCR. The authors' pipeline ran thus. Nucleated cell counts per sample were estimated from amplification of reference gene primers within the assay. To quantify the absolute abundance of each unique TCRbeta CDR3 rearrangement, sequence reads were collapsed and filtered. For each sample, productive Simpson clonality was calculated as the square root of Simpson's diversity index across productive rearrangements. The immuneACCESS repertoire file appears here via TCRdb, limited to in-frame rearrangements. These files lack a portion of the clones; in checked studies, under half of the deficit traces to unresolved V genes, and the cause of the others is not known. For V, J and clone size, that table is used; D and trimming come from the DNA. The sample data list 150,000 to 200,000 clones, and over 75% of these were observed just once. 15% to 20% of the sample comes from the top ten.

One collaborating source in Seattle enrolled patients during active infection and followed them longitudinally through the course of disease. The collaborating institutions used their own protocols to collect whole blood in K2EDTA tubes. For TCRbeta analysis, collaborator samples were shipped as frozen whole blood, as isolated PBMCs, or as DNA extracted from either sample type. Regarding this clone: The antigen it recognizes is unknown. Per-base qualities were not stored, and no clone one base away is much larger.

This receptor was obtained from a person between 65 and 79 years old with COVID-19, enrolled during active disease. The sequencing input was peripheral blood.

The CDR3: CASSRIANEQFF. The DNA sequence follows: TGTGCCAGTAGTAGAATAGCCAATGAGCAGTTCTTC. The rearranged chain carries TRBV19 and TRBJ2-1, with an unclear D gene assignment. From cysteine to phenylalanine, the CDR3 is 12 amino acids long. Just CDR3 DNA is preserved here, 36 bases in frame from base 1. CDR1 LNHDA and CDR2 SQIVND are derived from the germline V gene (reference sequence). A distance of 7 bases separates the germline ends of V and J, which lose 4 bases and 6 bases respectively.